A selection of T cell receptor beta chains follows, all from one sample in a study of identifying expanded T cells in peripheral blood. Produced via immunoSEQ multiplex PCR; TCRdb's table is partial and in-frame only. Here the sample spans under 85,000 clones, around 83% being singletons. The sample consisted of blood. The receptors come from a person between 18 and 75 years old in good health. Each CDR3 is given with its conserved first and last residue. Fields, in order: clone size, D gene, V gene, J gene, CDR3 DNA, CDR3 protein. A D gene is named only where the DNA matches it firmly. The listing skips clone size in some rows; elsewhere it reads once, few, many or a size class.

NA,NA,TRBV9,TRBJ1-1,TGTGCCAGCAGCCCCCTCGGGACTGGCGCTGAAGCTTTCTTT,CASSPLGTGAEAFF
NA,TRBD2,TRBV5-1,TRBJ2-3,TGCGCCAGCAGCCGACCTGAAGCGGGAGCTTCGGATACGCAGTATTTT,CASSRPEAGASDTQYF
NA,NA,TRBV28,TRBJ2-7,TGTGCCAGCAGTTTAATTCTCGAGGTAGGGAAAGGCTGGAGGGATTCCTACGAGCAGTACTTC,CASSLILEVGKGWRDSYEQYF
few,TRBD2,TRBV9,TRBJ2-5,TGTGCCAGCAGTCGGGGGAGGGTCCAAGAGACCCAGTACTTC,CASSRGRVQETQYF
NA,NA,TRBV5-5,TRBJ2-5,TGTGCCAGCAGCTTGGATGCTCGGGACCAAGAGACCCAGTACTTC,CASSLDARDQETQYF
NA,TRBD1,TRBV5-1,TRBJ2-5,TGCGCCAGCAGCTTTGGGACAGGGAGGCAAGAGACCCAGTACTTC,CASSFGTGRQETQYF
NA,NA,TRBV18,TRBJ2-2,TGTGCCAGCTCACCAGCACAACGTCGGACCGGGGAGCTGTTTTTT,CASSPAQRRTGELFF
NA,NA,TRBV7-9,TRBJ2-1,TGTGCCAGCAGCCCCCCGGGGTCTTTACAGGAGCAGTTCTTC,CASSPPGSLQEQFF
NA,TRBD2,TRBV29-1,TRBJ2-3,TGCAGCGTTGAAGAGCGGGGGACGGGGGGGGATACGCAGTATTTT,CSVEERGTGGDTQYF
NA,NA,TRBV19,TRBJ1-1,TGTGCCAGTAGTATAGATCCGGGTAAGGCCCGAGAAGCTTTCTTT,CASSIDPGKAREAFF
NA,TRBD2,TRBV7-2,TRBJ2-1,TGTGCCAGCAGCTTTAGCGGGAGTCGAGAGCAGTTCTTC,CASSFSGSREQFF
NA,TRBD2,TRBV5-1,TRBJ2-1,TGCGCCAGCGCCCTTGGGGGGGGAACCTACAATGAGCAGTTCTTC,CASALGGGTYNEQFF
once,TRBD1,TRBV6-6,TRBJ1-5,TGTGCCAGCAGTGAGGGGGCCGGGTCGGGCTCCCCCCAGCATTTT,CASSEGAGSGSPQHF
once,NA,TRBV7-9,TRBJ2-3,TGTGCCAGCAGCTTAGCTCGACAGGCCGGGGATACGCAGTATTTT,CASSLARQAGDTQYF